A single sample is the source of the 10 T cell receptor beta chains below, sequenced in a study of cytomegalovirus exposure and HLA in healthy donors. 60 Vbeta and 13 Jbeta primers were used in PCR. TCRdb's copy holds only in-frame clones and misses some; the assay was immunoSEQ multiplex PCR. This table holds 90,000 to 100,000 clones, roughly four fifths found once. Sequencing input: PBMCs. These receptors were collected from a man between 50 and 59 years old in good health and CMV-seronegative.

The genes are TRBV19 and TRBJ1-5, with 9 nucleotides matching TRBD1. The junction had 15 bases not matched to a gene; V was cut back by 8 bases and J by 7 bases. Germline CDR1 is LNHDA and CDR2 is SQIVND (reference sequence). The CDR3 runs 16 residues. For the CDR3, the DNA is TGTGCCAGTCGCCCCCCGGACAGGGGAGATTTGCAGCCCCAGCATTTT. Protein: CASRPPDRGDLQPQHF.

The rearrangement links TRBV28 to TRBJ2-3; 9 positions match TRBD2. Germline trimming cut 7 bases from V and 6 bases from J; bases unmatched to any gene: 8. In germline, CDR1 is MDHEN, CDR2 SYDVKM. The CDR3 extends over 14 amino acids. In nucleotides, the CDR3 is TGTGCCAGCACCGCTAGCGGGGCCGGGGATACGCAGTATTTT. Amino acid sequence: CASTASGAGDTQYF.

The CDR3 DNA reads as TGTGCCAGCAGGCGCCAGGGTTTTCACGAGCAGTACTTC. It yields the protein CASRRQGFHEQYF. J is TRBJ2-7 and V is TRBV6-5, with TRBD1 as a possible D gene (5 bases). The length of the CDR3 is 13 residues. Germline CDR1 reads MNHEY; CDR2 reads SVGAGI. V was cut by 6 bases and J by 5 bases, with 14 bases left in between.

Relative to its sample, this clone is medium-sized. The CDR3 reads CASSFRRLVVDTQYF. DNA of the CDR3: TGTGCCAGCAGCTTCCGCCGACTAGTTGTAGATACGCAGTATTTT. The rearrangement links TRBV7-9 to TRBJ2-3, with D perhaps TRBD2 (6 bases). Germline V lookup: CDR1 SEHNR, CDR2 FQNEAQ (reference sequence). The CDR3 runs to 15 residues. Trimming stripped 3 bases from V and 5 bases from J, with 15 bases between.

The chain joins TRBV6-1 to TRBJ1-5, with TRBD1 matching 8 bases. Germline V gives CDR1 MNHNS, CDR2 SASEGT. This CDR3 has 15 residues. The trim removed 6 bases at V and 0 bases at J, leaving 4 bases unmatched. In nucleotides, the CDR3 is TGTGCCAGCAGGGACGGGACAGGTAGCAATCAGCCCCAGCATTTT. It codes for CASRDGTGSNQPQHF.

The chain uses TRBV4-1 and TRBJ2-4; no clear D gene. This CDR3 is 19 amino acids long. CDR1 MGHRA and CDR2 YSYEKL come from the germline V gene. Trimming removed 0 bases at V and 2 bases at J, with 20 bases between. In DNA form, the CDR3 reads TGCGCCAGCAGCCAAGATCCCAGTTCTACTACTGGATCCAAAAACATTCAGTACTTC. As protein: CASSQDPSSTTGSKNIQYF.

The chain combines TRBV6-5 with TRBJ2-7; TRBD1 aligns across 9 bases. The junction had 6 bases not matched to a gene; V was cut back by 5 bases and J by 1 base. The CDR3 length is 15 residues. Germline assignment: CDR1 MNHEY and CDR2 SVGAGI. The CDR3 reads CASSPGQGFSYEQYF. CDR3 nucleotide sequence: TGTGCCAGCAGTCCGGGACAGGGCTTTTCCTACGAGCAGTACTTC.

The CDR3 sequence is CASSLKGASDYGYTF. In DNA form, the CDR3 reads TGTGCCAGCAGCTTAAAGGGGGCGAGCGACTATGGCTACACCTTC. The genes are TRBV7-9 and TRBJ1-2; 7 bases align to TRBD1. CDR3 length: 15 residues. Per germline, CDR1 SEHNR and CDR2 FQNEAQ (reference sequence). V shed 2 bases, J shed 3 bases, and the junction held 6 bases outside the gene matches.

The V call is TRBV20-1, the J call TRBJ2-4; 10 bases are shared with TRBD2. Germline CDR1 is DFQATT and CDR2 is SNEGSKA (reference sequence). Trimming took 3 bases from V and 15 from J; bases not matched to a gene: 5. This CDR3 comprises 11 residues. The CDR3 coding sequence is TGCAGTGCTAGGAGCGGGAGGGGTCCGTACTTC. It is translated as CSARSGRGPYF.

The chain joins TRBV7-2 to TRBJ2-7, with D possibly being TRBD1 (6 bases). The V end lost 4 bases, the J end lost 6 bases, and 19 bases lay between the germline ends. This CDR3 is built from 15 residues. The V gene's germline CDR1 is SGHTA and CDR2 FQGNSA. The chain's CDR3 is CASSSRLGTTGEQYF. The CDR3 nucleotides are TGTGCCAGCAGCTCACGCCTAGGGACAACGGGCGAGCAGTACTTC.